This T cell receptor beta chain is drawn from a study of CD8+CD57+ T cells in acquired aplastic anemia. Turning to the study itself: An average of approximately 3.2 ug of DNA was obtained from sorted CD4+ and CD8+ cells. Regarding the study as a whole: Overlapping CD8+ CDR3 repertoires of patients and controls contained around 31 shared sequences. For CD8+ Simpson's diversity, patients and controls showed no significant difference.

The TCR beta profiling, which covered VDJ combination and CDR3 sequence, was carried out using genomic DNA as the template. TCRdb processed the reads anew with MiXCR; each CDR3 protein has one entry. Altogether about 180,000 distinct CDR3 sequences are present, approximately 48% being singletons, with the ten largest covering 10% to 15%. For sequencing, patients were chosen who had shown expansion of CD8+CD57+ cells by flow cytometry. The enrolled patients all had severe acquired aplastic anemia. Looked up from germline, CDR1 is SQVTM and CDR2 is ANQGSEA. Trimming removed 2 bases at V and 2 bases at J, with 8 bases between. The CDR3 is 13 amino acids. In regard to this clonotype: Antigen: not known.

What was sequenced was sorted CD4+, CD8+, or CD8+CD57+ T cells (not recorded which) from PBMCs. This clonotype was obtained from a human donor with aplastic anemia. The V gene is TRBV29-1, the J gene TRBJ2-3; D gene unclear. CDR3 nucleotides: TGCAGCGTTGAACTGGGGAACACAGATACGCAGTATTTT. Protein product: CSVELGNTDTQYF.